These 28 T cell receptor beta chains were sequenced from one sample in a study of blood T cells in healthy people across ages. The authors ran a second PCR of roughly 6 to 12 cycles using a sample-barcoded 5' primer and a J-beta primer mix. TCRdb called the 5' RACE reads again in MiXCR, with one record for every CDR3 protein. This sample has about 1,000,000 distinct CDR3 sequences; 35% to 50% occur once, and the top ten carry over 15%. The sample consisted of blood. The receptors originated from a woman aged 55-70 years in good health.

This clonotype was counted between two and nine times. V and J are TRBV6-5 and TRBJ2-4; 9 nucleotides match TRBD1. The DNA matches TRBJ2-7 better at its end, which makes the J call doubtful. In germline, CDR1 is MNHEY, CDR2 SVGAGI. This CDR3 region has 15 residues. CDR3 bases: TGTGCCAGCAGGACCCCCGGGACAGGGATCTACGAGCAGTACTTC. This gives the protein CASRTPGTGIYEQYF.

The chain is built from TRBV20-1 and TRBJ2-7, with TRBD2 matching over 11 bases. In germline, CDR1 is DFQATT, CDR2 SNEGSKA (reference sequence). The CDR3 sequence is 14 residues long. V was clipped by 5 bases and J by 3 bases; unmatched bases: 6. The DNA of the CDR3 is TGCAGTGCTCGGGGACTAGCGGACCACTACGAGCAGTACTTC. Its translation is CSARGLADHYEQYF.

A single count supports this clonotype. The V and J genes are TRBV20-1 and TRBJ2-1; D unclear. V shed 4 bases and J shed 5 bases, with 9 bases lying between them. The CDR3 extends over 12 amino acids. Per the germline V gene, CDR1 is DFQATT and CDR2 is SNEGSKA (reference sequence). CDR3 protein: CSATQSDNEQFF. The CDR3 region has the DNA TGCAGTGCTACACAATCGGACAATGAGCAGTTCTTC.

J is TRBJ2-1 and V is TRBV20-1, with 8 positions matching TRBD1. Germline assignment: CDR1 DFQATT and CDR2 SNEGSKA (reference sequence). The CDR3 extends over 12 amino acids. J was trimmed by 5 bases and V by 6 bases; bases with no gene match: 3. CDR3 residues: CSALTGDNEQFF. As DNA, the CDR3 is TGCAGTGCCTTGACAGGGGACAATGAGCAGTTCTTC.

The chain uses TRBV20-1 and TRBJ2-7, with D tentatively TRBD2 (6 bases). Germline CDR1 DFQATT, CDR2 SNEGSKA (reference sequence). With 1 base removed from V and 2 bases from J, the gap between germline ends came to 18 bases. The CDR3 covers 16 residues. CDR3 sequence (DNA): TGCAGTGCTAGAGGTTGGGAGGCAGGAGCTCCCTACGAGCAGTACTTC. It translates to CSARGWEAGAPYEQYF.

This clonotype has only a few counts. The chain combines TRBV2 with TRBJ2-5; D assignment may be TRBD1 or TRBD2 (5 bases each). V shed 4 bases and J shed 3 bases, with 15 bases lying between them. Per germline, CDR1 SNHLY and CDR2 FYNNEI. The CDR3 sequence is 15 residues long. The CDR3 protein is CASSGTRGGEETQYF. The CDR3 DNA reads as TGTGCCAGCAGTGGAACTAGGGGTGGCGAAGAGACCCAGTACTTC.

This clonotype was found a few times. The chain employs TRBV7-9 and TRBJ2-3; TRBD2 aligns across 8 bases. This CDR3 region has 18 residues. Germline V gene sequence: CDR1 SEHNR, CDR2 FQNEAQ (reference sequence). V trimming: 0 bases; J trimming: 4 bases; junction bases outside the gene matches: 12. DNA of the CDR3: TGTGCCAGCAGCTTAGCGGTATCCGGGGGGGAGGTCCCAGATACGCAGTATTTT. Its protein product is CASSLAVSGGEVPDTQYF.

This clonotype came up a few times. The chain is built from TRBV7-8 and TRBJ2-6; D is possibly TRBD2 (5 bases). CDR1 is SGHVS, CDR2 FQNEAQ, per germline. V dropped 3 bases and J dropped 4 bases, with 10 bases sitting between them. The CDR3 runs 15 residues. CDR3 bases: TGTGCCAGCAGCTTTGCGGGTGGAGGGGCCAACGTCCTGACTTTC. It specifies CASSFAGGGANVLTF.

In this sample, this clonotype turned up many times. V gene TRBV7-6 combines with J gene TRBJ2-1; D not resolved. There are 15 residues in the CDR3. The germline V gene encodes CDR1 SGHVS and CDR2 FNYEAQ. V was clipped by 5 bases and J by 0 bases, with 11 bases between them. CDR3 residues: CASSPVLSSYNEQFF. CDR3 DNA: TGTGCCAGCAGCCCGGTTCTGAGCTCCTACAATGAGCAGTTCTTC.

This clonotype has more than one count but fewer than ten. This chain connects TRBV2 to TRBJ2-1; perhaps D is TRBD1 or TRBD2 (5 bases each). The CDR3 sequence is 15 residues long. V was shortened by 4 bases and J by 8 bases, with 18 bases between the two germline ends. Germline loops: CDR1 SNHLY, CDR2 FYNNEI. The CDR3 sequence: CASSVPGQGLYEQFF. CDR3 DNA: TGTGCCAGCAGTGTACCGGGGCAGGGTCTATATGAGCAGTTCTTC.

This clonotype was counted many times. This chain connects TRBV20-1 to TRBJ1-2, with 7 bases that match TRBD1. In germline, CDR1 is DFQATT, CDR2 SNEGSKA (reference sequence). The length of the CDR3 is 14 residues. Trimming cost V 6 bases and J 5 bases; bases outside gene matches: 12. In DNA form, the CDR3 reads TGCAGTGCAGCCCGGGACAGCTTGACTTATGGCTACACCTTC. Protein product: CSAARDSLTYGYTF.

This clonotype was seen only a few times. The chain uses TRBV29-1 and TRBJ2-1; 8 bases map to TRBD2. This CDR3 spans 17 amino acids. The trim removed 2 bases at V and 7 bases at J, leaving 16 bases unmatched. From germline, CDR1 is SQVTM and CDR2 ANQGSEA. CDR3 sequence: CSVELPRGVRLGNEQFF. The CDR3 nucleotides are TGCAGCGTTGAATTGCCGCGGGGGGTTAGGTTGGGGAATGAGCAGTTCTTC.

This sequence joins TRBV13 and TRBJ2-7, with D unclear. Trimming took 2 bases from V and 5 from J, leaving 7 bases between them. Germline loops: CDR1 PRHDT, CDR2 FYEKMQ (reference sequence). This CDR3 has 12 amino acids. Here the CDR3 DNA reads TGTGCCAGCAGCTTATTTACCCACGAGCAGTACTTC. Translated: CASSLFTHEQYF.

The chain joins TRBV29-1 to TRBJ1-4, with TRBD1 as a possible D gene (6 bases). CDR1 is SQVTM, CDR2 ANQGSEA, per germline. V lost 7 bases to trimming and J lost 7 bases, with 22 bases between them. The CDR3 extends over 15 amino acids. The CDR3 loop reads CSALLPGPRGEKLFF. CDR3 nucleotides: TGCAGCGCCCTACTCCCGGGACCCAGGGGTGAAAAACTGTTTTTT.

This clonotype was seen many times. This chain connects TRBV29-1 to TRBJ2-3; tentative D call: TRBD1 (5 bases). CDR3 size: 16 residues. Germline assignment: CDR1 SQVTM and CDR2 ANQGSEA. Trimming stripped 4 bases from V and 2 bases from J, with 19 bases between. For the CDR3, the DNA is TGCAGCGTTGCCCTGATATTACCCGGACACACAGATACGCAGTATTTT. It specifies CSVALILPGHTDTQYF.

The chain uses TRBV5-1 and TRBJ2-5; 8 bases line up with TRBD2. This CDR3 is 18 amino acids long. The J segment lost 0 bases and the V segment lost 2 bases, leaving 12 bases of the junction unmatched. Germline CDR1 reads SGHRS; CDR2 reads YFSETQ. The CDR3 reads CASSFGYGRALDQETQYF. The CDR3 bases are TGCGCCAGCAGCTTTGGTTACGGGAGGGCCCTCGACCAAGAGACCCAGTACTTC. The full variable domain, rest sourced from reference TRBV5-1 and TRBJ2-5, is KAGVTQTPRYLIKTRGQQVTLSCSPISGHRSVSWYQQTPGQGLQFLFEYFSETQRNKGNFPGRFSGRQFSNSRSEMNVSTLELGDSALYLCASSFGYGRALDQETQYFGPGTRLLVL.

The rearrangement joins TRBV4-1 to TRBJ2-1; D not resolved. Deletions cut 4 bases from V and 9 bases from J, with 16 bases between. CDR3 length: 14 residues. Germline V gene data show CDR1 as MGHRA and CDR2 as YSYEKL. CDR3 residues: CASSLIASAPEQFF. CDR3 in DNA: TGCGCCAGCAGCCTCATTGCGTCGGCTCCTGAGCAGTTCTTC.

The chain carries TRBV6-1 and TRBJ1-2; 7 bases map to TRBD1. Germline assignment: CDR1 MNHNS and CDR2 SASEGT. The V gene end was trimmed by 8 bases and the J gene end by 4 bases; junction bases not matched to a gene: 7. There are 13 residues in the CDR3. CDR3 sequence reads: CASQQGPSYGYTF. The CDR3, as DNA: TGTGCCAGCCAACAGGGGCCTAGCTATGGCTACACCTTC.

CDR3 bases: TGTGCCAGCAGCTTTATGCAGGGTCGGGGCTTGGAGAGTTCACCCCTCCACTTT. It encodes CASSFMQGRGLESSPLHF. This sequence joins TRBV5-5 and TRBJ1-6; D is perhaps TRBD1 (5 bases). Looked up from germline, CDR1 is SGHKS and CDR2 is YYEKEE (reference sequence). The CDR3 consists of 18 residues. V shed 2 bases and J shed 9 bases, with 24 bases lying between them.

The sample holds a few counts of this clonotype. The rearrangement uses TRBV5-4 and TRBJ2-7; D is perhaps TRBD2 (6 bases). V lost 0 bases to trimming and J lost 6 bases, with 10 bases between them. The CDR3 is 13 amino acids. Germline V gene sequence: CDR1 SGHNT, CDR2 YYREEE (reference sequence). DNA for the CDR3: TGTGCCAGCAGCTTGGCAGGCGGGACCGAGCAGTACTTC. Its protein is CASSLAGGTEQYF.

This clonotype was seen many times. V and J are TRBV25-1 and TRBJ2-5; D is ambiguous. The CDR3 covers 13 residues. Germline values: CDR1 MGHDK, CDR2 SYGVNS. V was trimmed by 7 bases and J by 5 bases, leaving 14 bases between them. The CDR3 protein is CASNSATWETQYF. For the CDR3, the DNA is TGTGCCAGCAACAGTGCTACCTGGGAGACCCAGTACTTC.

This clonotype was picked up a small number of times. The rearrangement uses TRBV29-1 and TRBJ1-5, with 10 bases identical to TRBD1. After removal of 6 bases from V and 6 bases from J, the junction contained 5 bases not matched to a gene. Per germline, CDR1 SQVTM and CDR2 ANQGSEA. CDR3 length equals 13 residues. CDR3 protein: CSVTGQGGQPQHF. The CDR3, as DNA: TGCAGCGTCACTGGACAGGGGGGTCAGCCCCAGCATTTT.

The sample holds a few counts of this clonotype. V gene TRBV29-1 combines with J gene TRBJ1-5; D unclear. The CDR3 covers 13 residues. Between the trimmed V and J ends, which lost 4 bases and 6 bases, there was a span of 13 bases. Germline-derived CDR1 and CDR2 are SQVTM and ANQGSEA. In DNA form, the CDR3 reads TGCAGCGTTGTTTCCGATTTAGGTCAGCCCCAGCATTTT. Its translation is CSVVSDLGQPQHF.

CDR3 protein: CATSLAETPLAGYTF. CDR3 bases: TGTGCCACCAGCCTTGCCGAGACACCACTTGCTGGCTACACCTTC. The genes are TRBV15 and TRBJ1-2; D is ambiguous. Germline loops: CDR1 LNHNV, CDR2 YYDKDF (reference sequence). The CDR3 length is 15 residues. V lost 5 bases and J 7 bases, leaving 20 bases between the germline ends.

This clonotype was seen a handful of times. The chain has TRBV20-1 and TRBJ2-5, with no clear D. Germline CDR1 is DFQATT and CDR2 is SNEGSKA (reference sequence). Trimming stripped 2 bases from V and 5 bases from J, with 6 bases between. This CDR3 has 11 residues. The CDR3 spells CSARKAETQYF. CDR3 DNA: TGCAGTGCTAGAAAGGCGGAGACCCAGTACTTC.

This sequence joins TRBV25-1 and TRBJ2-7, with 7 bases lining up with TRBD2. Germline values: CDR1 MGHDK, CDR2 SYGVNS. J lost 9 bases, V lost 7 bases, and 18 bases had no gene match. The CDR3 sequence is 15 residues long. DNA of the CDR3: TGTGCCAGCACGACACGGGCGGGAGAACGATACACGCAGTACTTC. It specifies CASTTRAGERYTQYF.

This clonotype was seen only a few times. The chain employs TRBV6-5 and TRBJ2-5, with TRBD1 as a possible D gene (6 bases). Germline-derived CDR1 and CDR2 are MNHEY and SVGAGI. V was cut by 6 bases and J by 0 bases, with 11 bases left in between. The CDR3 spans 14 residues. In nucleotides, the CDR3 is TGTGCCAGCAGCGCGCAGGGGTACCAAGAGACCCAGTACTTC. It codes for CASSAQGYQETQYF.

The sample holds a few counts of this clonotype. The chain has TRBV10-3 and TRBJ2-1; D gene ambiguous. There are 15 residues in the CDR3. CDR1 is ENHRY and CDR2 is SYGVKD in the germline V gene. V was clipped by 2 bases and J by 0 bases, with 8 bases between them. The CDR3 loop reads CAISESQSSYNEQFF. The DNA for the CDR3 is TGTGCCATCAGTGAGAGTCAGAGCTCCTACAATGAGCAGTTCTTC.